The 16 T cell receptor beta chains presented below share a single source sample, sequenced in a study of blood T cell repertoires in COVID-19. The method was immunoSEQ multiplex PCR; TCRdb's version includes in-frame clones alone and lacks a portion of them. The data hold under 30,000 clones, with roughly 83% observed a single time. The sequenced sample was peripheral blood. These receptor sequences come from a human donor in a cohort sampled during active COVID-19.

The CDR3 bases are TGTGCCAGCAGCCGGGACAGGGGGAACACCGGGGAGCTGTTTTTT. The encoded protein is CASSRDRGNTGELFF. The chain couples TRBV27 to TRBJ2-2, with 10 bases lining up with TRBD1. This CDR3 has 15 residues. Germline CDR1 MNHEY, CDR2 SMNVEV (reference sequence). V lost 6 bases, J lost 1 base, and 2 bases stayed unmatched.

V is TRBV29-1 and J is TRBJ1-2, with unresolved D. V gave up 3 bases and J gave up 8 bases, with 4 bases separating them. The CDR3 contains 9 residues. The germline V gene has CDR1 SQVTM and CDR2 ANQGSEA. This CDR3 is CSVDQGYTF. As DNA, the CDR3 is TGCAGCGTTGATCAGGGCTACACCTTC.

This chain uses TRBV4-1 with TRBJ2-4; 10 bases map to TRBD2. Germline V gene sequence: CDR1 MGHRA, CDR2 YSYEKL. V lost 1 base and J lost 0; bases outside the gene matches: 9. This CDR3 is built from 19 residues. CDR3 DNA sequence: TGCGCCAGCAGCCAAGGGAGGACTAGCGGTGTCCTAGCCAAAAACATTCAGTACTTC. It is translated as CASSQGRTSGVLAKNIQYF.

This chain connects TRBV5-8 to TRBJ1-2, with 10 bases fitting TRBD1. The CDR3 consists of 16 residues. Germline V gene lookup returns CDR1 SGHTS and CDR2 YDEGEE. The V segment lost 4 bases and the J segment 4 bases; nucleotides outside the gene matches: 10. Here the CDR3 DNA reads TGTGCCAGCAGCCCTTACCGGGACAGGGGACCCTATGGCTACACCTTC. Translated, it gives CASSPYRDRGPYGYTF.

This chain uses TRBV11-3 with TRBJ2-6; weak D call: TRBD1 (5 bases). The CDR3 consists of 20 residues. Germline V gene sequence: CDR1 SGHNT, CDR2 YENEEA. The V end lost 2 bases, the J end lost 0 bases, and 20 bases lay between the germline ends. The CDR3 DNA follows: TGTGCCAGCAGCTTAACCAGTACATGGGGCACTACCTCTGGGGCCAACGTCCTGACTTTC. Protein: CASSLTSTWGTTSGANVLTF.

This chain uses TRBV6-2 or TRBV6-3 with TRBJ2-5; 12 nucleotides agree with TRBD2. Germline CDR1 reads MNHEY; CDR2 reads SVGEGT. Germline trimming cut 6 bases from V and 5 bases from J; bases unmatched to any gene: 19. The CDR3 sequence is 19 residues long. CDR3 region: CASRYPSRQTSGSLETQYF. DNA for the CDR3: TGTGCCAGCAGATACCCAAGTCGTCAGACTAGCGGGAGCTTGGAGACCCAGTACTTC.

The chain has TRBV20-1 and TRBJ1-5; no firm D call. CDR1 and CDR2 (germline): DFQATT, SNEGSKA (reference sequence). This CDR3 spans 15 amino acids. The V and J ends lost 3 bases and 2 bases respectively, with 14 bases between them. The CDR3 DNA is TGCAGTGCTAGTTTTATGGCGGTCGGCAATCAGCCCCAGCATTTT. Translation gives CSASFMAVGNQPQHF.

CDR3 DNA: TGTGCCAGCAGCTTAATGGGACAGGGAATAACCGGGGAGCTGTTTTTT. Translated, it gives CASSLMGQGITGELFF. The gene calls are TRBV7-3 and TRBJ2-2; 9 nucleotides line up with TRBD1. The CDR3 spans 16 residues. CDR1 and CDR2 (germline): SGHTA, FQGTGA. V trimming: 1 base; J trimming: 5 bases; junction bases outside the gene matches: 5. Complete variable domain (other parts from reference TRBV7-3 and TRBJ2-2): GAGVSQTPSNKVTEKGKYVELRCDPISGHTALYWYRQSLGQGPEFLIYFQGTGAADDSGLPNDRFFAVRPEGSVSTLKIQRTERGDSAVYLCASSLMGQGITGELFFGEGSRLTVL.

The chain couples TRBV15 to TRBJ1-4; D ambiguous. Germline assignment: CDR1 LNHNV and CDR2 YYDKDF (reference sequence). Trimming removed 3 bases at V and 5 bases at J, with 13 bases between. The CDR3 length is 15 residues. The CDR3 bases are TGTGCCACCAGCAGGTTGGGCAGTAGGAATGAAAAACTGTTTTTT. As protein: CATSRLGSRNEKLFF. Full variable domain (missing parts from reference TRBV15 and TRBJ1-4): DAMVIQNPRYQVTQFGKPVTLSCSQTLNHNVMYWYQQKSSQAPKLLFHYYDKDFNNEADTPDNFQSRRPNTSFCFLDIRSPGLGDTAMYLCATSRLGSRNEKLFFGSGTQLSVL.

This clone was observed once. The chain employs TRBV5-6 and TRBJ1-2; maybe TRBD1 (6 bases). In germline, CDR1 is SGHDT, CDR2 YYEEEE. Trimming took off 2 bases at V and 0 bases at J, with 17 bases between the two ends. CDR3 length: 17 residues. This CDR3 is CASSLRTDYLANYGYTF. The CDR3 coding sequence is TGTGCCAGCAGCTTACGGACAGATTACCTAGCTAACTATGGCTACACCTTC.

This chain joins TRBV18 and TRBJ1-1; tentative D call: TRBD1 (6 bases). The CDR3 length is 14 residues. The germline V and J ends were trimmed by 7 bases and 0 bases, with 12 bases remaining between them. In germline, CDR1 is KGHSH, CDR2 LQKENI. DNA of the CDR3: TGTGCCAGCTATATGGGGGGGCTGAACACTGAAGCTTTCTTT. The encoded protein is CASYMGGLNTEAFF.

This clone was detected a few times. The chain employs TRBV11-2 and TRBJ2-2; 12 nucleotides align to TRBD2. V dropped 4 bases and J dropped 6; count of bases not matched to a gene: 3. The CDR3 extends over 15 amino acids. Germline V gene lookup returns CDR1 SGHAT and CDR2 FQNNGV. CDR3 in amino acids: CASSSLAGGPGELFF. The DNA of the CDR3 is TGTGCCAGCAGCTCGCTAGCGGGGGGGCCCGGGGAGCTGTTTTTT.

This clone showed up just a few times. The chain combines TRBV7-3 with TRBJ1-2; D unresolved. V dropped 4 bases and J dropped 6 bases, with 15 bases sitting between them. This CDR3 is 14 amino acids long. Germline V gene data show CDR1 as SGHTA and CDR2 as FQGTGA. In nucleotides, the CDR3 is TGTGCCAGCAGCTCTCCCCAATTCAGGAATGGCTACACCTTC. Residues: CASSSPQFRNGYTF.

The rearrangement links TRBV11-3 to TRBJ1-1; no definite D call. V lost 5 bases to trimming and J lost 2 bases, with 9 bases between them. Germline V gene lookup returns CDR1 SGHNT and CDR2 YENEEA. The CDR3 covers 13 residues. The CDR3 is CASSREGNTEAFF. For the CDR3, the DNA is TGTGCCAGCAGCCGGGAGGGCAACACTGAAGCTTTCTTT. Together with reference TRBV11-3 and TRBJ1-1, the CDR3 gives the full variable domain: EAGVVQSPRYKIIEKKQPVAFWCNPISGHNTLYWYLQNLGQGPELLIRYENEEAVDDSQLPKDRFSAERLKGVDSTLKIQPAELGDSAVYLCASSREGNTEAFFGQGTRLTVV.

The chain employs TRBV10-3 and TRBJ1-4; D may be TRBD1 (5 bases). The V gene lost 4 bases and the J gene lost 4 bases, with 13 bases spanning the gap. Germline V CDR1 and CDR2: ENHRY, SYGVKD. The CDR3 covers 15 residues. In nucleotides, the CDR3 is TGTGCCATCAGTGGGGGGGATCCCCTTAATGAAAAACTGTTTTTT. Its protein is CAISGGDPLNEKLFF.

V usage is TRBV2 and J usage is TRBJ2-7; a possible D gene is TRBD2 (5 bases). The length of the CDR3 is 13 residues. V lost 8 bases and J lost 1, with 12 bases in between. Looked up from germline, CDR1 is SNHLY and CDR2 is FYNNEI. This chain's CDR3 is CASLAGGSYEQYF. Here the CDR3 DNA reads TGTGCCAGCTTGGCGGGTGGGTCCTACGAGCAGTACTTC.